Following are 18 T cell receptor beta chains from one sample sequenced in a study of beta chain features in type 1 diabetes. The whole isolated RNA underwent reverse transcription, so sequencing captured expressed TCRB transcripts. TCRdb's copy holds only in-frame clones and misses some; the assay was immunoSEQ multiplex PCR. Among about 250,000 clones listed, 13% to 15% were seen once. The sequencing sample was made of naive CD4+ T cells from blood. The receptors here all came from a woman between 40 and 55 years old in good health.

This clone came up a few times. The chain's CDR3 is CASSLDFRTSTVHSYNEQFF. Written as DNA, the CDR3 is TGTGCCAGCAGCTTAGACTTCCGGACTAGCACCGTTCACTCCTACAATGAGCAGTTCTTC. The J gene is TRBJ2-1, the V gene TRBV7-8, with TRBD2 identical over 8 bases. CDR1 SGHVS and CDR2 FQNEAQ come from the germline V gene. J lost 0 bases, V lost 1 base, and 14 bases had no gene match. The CDR3 contains 20 residues.

The chain joins TRBV7-2 to TRBJ2-7; D perhaps matches TRBD1 (5 bases). Germline CDR1 SGHTA, CDR2 FQGNSA. The CDR3 runs 15 residues. The germline V and J ends were trimmed by 1 base and 3 bases, with 13 bases remaining between them. The CDR3 DNA follows: TGTGCCAGCAGCTTAGGCCTAGGGGTCCGCTACGAGCAGTACTTC. Protein: CASSLGLGVRYEQYF.

This clone came up a few times. This chain joins TRBV2 and TRBJ1-2; TRBD1 matches 8 bases. Germline V CDR1 and CDR2: SNHLY, FYNNEI. V shed 3 bases and J 8 bases; nucleotides not matched to a gene: 5. The CDR3 consists of 13 residues. The CDR3 loop is CASSDNRGGGYTF. In nucleotides, the CDR3 is TGTGCCAGCAGTGACAACAGGGGGGGCGGCTACACCTTC.

A few counts support this clone. The rearrangement uses TRBV9 and TRBJ2-7; D unresolved. Germline CDR1 SGDLS, CDR2 YYNGEE. This CDR3 comprises 12 residues. V was clipped by 0 bases and J by 3 bases, with 4 bases between them. The CDR3 DNA follows: TGTGCCAGCAGCGTAGGCAGCTACGAGCAGTACTTC. Encoded protein: CASSVGSYEQYF. The full variable domain, in which reference TRBV9 and TRBJ2-7 provide the parts outside the CDR3, is DSGVTQTPKHLITATGQRVTLRCSPRSGDLSVYWYQQSLDQGLQFLIQYYNGEERAKGNILERFSAQQFPDLHSELNLSSLELGDSALYFCASSVGSYEQYFGPGTRLTVT.

This clone appeared a few times. The chain employs TRBV2 and TRBJ1-1; 8 nucleotides align to TRBD1. Germline loops: CDR1 SNHLY, CDR2 FYNNEI. The CDR3 spans 14 residues. With V trimmed by 6 bases and J by 6 bases, 9 bases remained unmatched. The CDR3 protein is CASRDLTGDAEAFF. The CDR3 DNA reads as TGTGCCAGCAGAGACCTGACAGGGGACGCTGAAGCTTTCTTT.

This chain joins TRBV19 and TRBJ1-4, with TRBD1 as a possible D gene (6 bases). The V end was cut by 2 bases, the J end by 4 bases, with 11 bases between. The germline V gene has CDR1 LNHDA and CDR2 SQIVND (reference sequence). The CDR3 covers 15 residues. CDR3 amino acids: CASSILGQYNEKLFF. CDR3 nucleotides: TGTGCCAGTAGTATACTTGGACAGTATAATGAAAAACTGTTTTTT. Based on the CDR3 plus reference TRBV19 and TRBJ1-4, the full variable domain is DGGITQSPKYLFRKEGQNVTLSCEQNLNHDAMYWYRQDPGQGLRLIYYSQIVNDFQKGDIAEGYSVSREKKESFPLTVTSAQKNPTAFYLCASSILGQYNEKLFFGSGTQLSVL.

The rearrangement links TRBV6-1 to TRBJ2-4; D uncertain. With 2 bases removed from V and 6 bases from J, the gap between germline ends came to 14 bases. Germline V gene sequence: CDR1 MNHNS, CDR2 SASEGT. There are 15 residues in the CDR3. CDR3 sequence: CASSELVGSGNIQYF. As DNA, the CDR3 is TGTGCCAGCAGTGAACTTGTAGGATCAGGAAACATTCAGTACTTC.

This clone turned up a few times. This chain connects TRBV19 to TRBJ2-4, with TRBD1 identical over 12 bases. The germline gives CDR1 LNHDA, CDR2 SQIVND (reference sequence). The CDR3 runs 16 residues. Trimming cost V 10 bases and J 2 bases; bases outside gene matches: 9. The CDR3 loop reads CATPRDRGRTKNIQYF. The CDR3 nucleotides are TGTGCCACACCCCGGGACAGGGGGCGAACCAAAAACATTCAGTACTTC.

The chain links TRBV11-2 to TRBJ2-5; TRBD2 agrees at 9 bases. The CDR3 spans 17 residues. The germline CDR1 and CDR2 sequences are SGHAT and FQNNGV. J lost 1 base, V lost 0 bases, and 6 bases had no gene match. The CDR3 loop reads CASSLDLASGAQETQYF. In DNA form, the CDR3 reads TGTGCCAGCAGCTTAGATCTGGCTAGCGGGGCCCAAGAGACCCAGTACTTC.

The chain recombines TRBV10-3 with TRBJ2-1, with 11 bases fitting TRBD2. CDR1 is ENHRY and CDR2 is SYGVKD in the germline V gene. The CDR3 consists of 16 residues. After removal of 0 bases from V and 6 bases from J, the junction contained 4 bases not matched to a gene. This CDR3 reads CAISESGLAVFNEQFF. Written as DNA, the CDR3 is TGTGCCATCAGTGAGTCGGGACTAGCGGTGTTCAATGAGCAGTTCTTC.

This clone has a handful of counts. J is TRBJ1-1 and V is TRBV7-2, with a weak D call TRBD1 (5 bases). The CDR3 loop spans 12 amino acids. V was pared by 0 bases and J by 6 bases, with 5 bases between. CDR1 is SGHTA, CDR2 FQGNSA, per germline. The chain's CDR3 is CASSLAGPEAFF. In DNA form, the CDR3 reads TGTGCCAGCAGCTTAGCGGGGCCTGAAGCTTTCTTT. The full variable domain, its missing parts supplied by reference TRBV7-2 and TRBJ1-1, is GAGVSQSPSNKVTEKGKDVELRCDPISGHTALYWYRQSLGQGLEFLIYFQGNSAPDKSGLPSDRFSAERTGGSVSTLTIQRTQQEDSAVYLCASSLAGPEAFFGQGTRLTVV.

A few counts support this clone. V is TRBV5-4 and J is TRBJ2-5, with 7 bases fitting TRBD1. Germline V CDR1 and CDR2: SGHNT, YYREEE (reference sequence). V lost 2 bases and J lost 2; bases outside the gene matches: 3. This CDR3 region has 14 residues. CDR3 sequence reads: CASSFGQEQETQYF. The DNA of the CDR3 is TGTGCCAGCAGCTTTGGACAGGAACAAGAGACCCAGTACTTC.

This clone was seen a few times. V gene TRBV4-3 combines with J gene TRBJ2-5, with a weak D call TRBD1 (5 bases). Germline loops: CDR1 LGHNA, CDR2 YSLEER. The CDR3 sequence is 16 residues long. V was shortened by 1 base and J by 5 bases, with 17 bases between the two germline ends. The DNA for the CDR3 is TGCGCCAGCAGCCAAGGGCGTACGTCAGGGTACGAGACCCAGTACTTC. Translation gives CASSQGRTSGYETQYF.

This clone has just a few counts. This rearrangement joins TRBV2 to TRBJ1-6, with 10 bases lining up with TRBD1. The ends lost 5 bases at V and 12 bases at J; junction bases unmatched: 7. This CDR3 is built from 14 residues. Germline V gene sequence: CDR1 SNHLY, CDR2 FYNNEI. The CDR3 reads CASSPSGQGIPLHF. CDR3 coding DNA: TGTGCCAGCAGTCCCTCGGGACAGGGGATACCCCTCCACTTT.

This clone has just a few counts. CDR3 coding DNA: TGTGCCAGCAGCAAATATGATCAGCCCCAGCATTTT. Translation gives CASSKYDQPQHF. The chain combines TRBV21-1 with TRBJ1-5. TRBV21-1 is a pseudogene locus. CDR3 length equals 12 residues.

The chain recombines TRBV19 with TRBJ2-5, with 9 nucleotides matching TRBD2. The trim removed 7 bases at V and 6 bases at J, leaving 9 bases unmatched. This CDR3 has 14 residues. Germline V gene sequence: CDR1 LNHDA, CDR2 SQIVND (reference sequence). The CDR3: CASKDSGGRKTQYF. DNA for the CDR3: TGTGCCAGTAAGGATAGCGGGGGTAGAAAGACCCAGTACTTC.

There are a few counts of this clone. This rearrangement joins TRBV4-2 to TRBJ1-2, with 7 bases matching TRBD1. The junction had 8 bases not matched to a gene; V was cut back by 4 bases and J by 3 bases. This CDR3 has 15 amino acids. The V gene's germline CDR1 is LGHNA and CDR2 YNFKEQ. The CDR3 nucleotides are TGTGCCAGCAGCCCTCATGAGGGGGCTGACTATGGCTACACCTTC. Translation gives CASSPHEGADYGYTF.

This clone has more than one count but fewer than ten. The CDR3 nucleotides are TGTGCCAGCAGCTTGGTTGGGCTAAACACTGAAGCTTTCTTT. Translating gives CASSLVGLNTEAFF. The chain couples TRBV5-4 to TRBJ1-1; no clear D gene. The CDR3 covers 14 residues. V lost 0 bases and J 2 bases, leaving 8 bases between the germline ends. In germline, CDR1 is SGHNT, CDR2 YYREEE (reference sequence).